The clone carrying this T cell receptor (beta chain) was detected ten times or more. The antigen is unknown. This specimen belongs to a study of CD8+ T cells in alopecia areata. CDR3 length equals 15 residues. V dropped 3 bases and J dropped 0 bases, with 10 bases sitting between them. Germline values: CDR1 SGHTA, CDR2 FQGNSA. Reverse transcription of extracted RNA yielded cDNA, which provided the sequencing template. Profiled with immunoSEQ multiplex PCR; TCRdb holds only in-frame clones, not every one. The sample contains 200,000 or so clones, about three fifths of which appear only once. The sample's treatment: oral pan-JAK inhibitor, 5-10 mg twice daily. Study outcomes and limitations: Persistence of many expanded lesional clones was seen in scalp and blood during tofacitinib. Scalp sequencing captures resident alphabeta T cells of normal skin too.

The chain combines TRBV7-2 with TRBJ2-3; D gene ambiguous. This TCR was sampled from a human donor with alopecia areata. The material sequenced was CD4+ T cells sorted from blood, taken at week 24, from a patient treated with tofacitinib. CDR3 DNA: TGTGCCAGCAGCTTCGTCGGCGGTAGCACAGATACGCAGTATTTT. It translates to CASSFVGGSTDTQYF.